Listed here are 20 T cell receptor beta chains from one sample, sequenced in a study of cytomegalovirus exposure and HLA in healthy donors. Both 60 Vbeta primers and 13 Jbeta primers went into the PCR. The repertoire was sequenced with immunoSEQ multiplex PCR; TCRdb's copy has only in-frame clones and lacks some. The table records 150,000 to 200,000 clones, around 81% of them present only once. The sample consisted of PBMCs. The origin of the receptors is a middle-aged man in good health and CMV-seronegative.

This chain connects TRBV7-9 to TRBJ2-7; possible D gene TRBD1, 5 bases. V was cut by 6 bases and J by 7 bases, with 16 bases left in between. The germline V gene encodes CDR1 SEHNR and CDR2 FQNEAQ (reference sequence). The CDR3 is made up of 13 amino acids. CDR3 protein: CASSFQGVREQYV. CDR3 in DNA: TGTGCCAGCAGTTTCCAAGGGGTGAGAGAGCAGTACGTC.

This clone was seen a single time. The gene calls are TRBV19 and TRBJ1-2; the D is unclear. The germline V and J ends were trimmed by 5 bases and 8 bases, with 18 bases remaining between them. The CDR3 runs to 14 residues. CDR1 and CDR2 from the germline V gene are LNHDA and SQIVND (reference sequence). CDR3 sequence reads: CASSPGENWEGYTF. The CDR3 region has the DNA TGTGCCAGTAGTCCCGGGGAAAACTGGGAGGGCTACACCTTC.

The CDR3 loop is CAWSVPGRNTEAFF. CDR3 nucleotide sequence: TGTGCCTGGAGTGTACCCGGGAGGAACACTGAAGCTTTCTTT. The rearrangement uses TRBV30 and TRBJ1-1; no clear D. Trimming stripped 0 bases from V and 1 base from J, with 9 bases between. CDR1 GTSNPN and CDR2 SVGIG come from the germline V gene (reference sequence). The CDR3 extends over 14 amino acids.

This chain uses TRBV29-1 with TRBJ2-7; D may be TRBD1 (6 bases). V lost 4 bases, J lost 4 bases, and 14 bases lay in between. CDR1 and CDR2 (germline): SQVTM, ANQGSEA. This CDR3 contains 13 residues. The CDR3 region has the DNA TGCAGCGTTGTCGGGACATTCGGGTACGAGCAGTACTTC. Its protein product is CSVVGTFGYEQYF.

The CDR3 DNA reads TGTGCCAGCTGGAGGACAGGGGCCGAGGGGCCCCAGCATTTT. Its translation is CASWRTGAEGPQHF. The V and J genes are TRBV28 and TRBJ1-5, with TRBD1 matching 9 bases. The CDR3 consists of 14 residues. Germline CDR1 and CDR2: MDHEN and SYDVKM. V trimming: 8 bases; J trimming: 9 bases; junction bases outside the gene matches: 11.

The genes are TRBV14 and TRBJ1-2; 9 bases are a match to TRBD1. J lost 6 bases, V lost 1 base, and 6 bases had no gene match. The germline CDR1 and CDR2 sequences are SGHDN and FVKESK. The CDR3 sequence is 15 residues long. The CDR3 DNA follows: TGTGCCAGCAGCCAAGCCGGACAGGGGTGGCATGGCTACACCTTC. Translating gives CASSQAGQGWHGYTF. Full variable domain (missing parts from reference TRBV14 and TRBJ1-2): EAGVTQFPSHSVIEKGQTVTLRCDPISGHDNLYWYRRVMGKEIKFLLHFVKESKQDESGMPNNRFLAERTGGTYSTLKVQPAELEDSGVYFCASSQAGQGWHGYTFGSGTRLTVV.

The genes are TRBV28 and TRBJ2-5, with 8 nucleotides matching TRBD2. The J call may be incorrect, as the DNA end agrees better with TRBJ2-7. CDR1 and CDR2 from the germline V gene are MDHEN and SYDVKM. The CDR3 runs 15 residues. CDR3 in amino acids: CASSLRLAGDYEQYF. The DNA for the CDR3 is TGTGCCAGCAGTTTACGCCTAGCGGGTGATTACGAGCAGTACTTC.

The CDR3 bases are TGCGCCAGCAGCCCAATGCGACAGGACACTGAAGCTTTCTTT. Its translation: CASSPMRQDTEAFF. V and J are TRBV5-1 and TRBJ1-1; D is possibly TRBD1 (6 bases). The CDR3 runs 14 residues. CDR1 and CDR2 (germline): SGHRS, YFSETQ. Trimming stripped 4 bases from V and 3 bases from J, with 13 bases between.

This clone was seen just once. This rearrangement joins TRBV28 to TRBJ2-5; a possible D gene is TRBD2 (5 bases). The CDR3 length is 16 residues. Germline CDR1 and CDR2: MDHEN and SYDVKM. V dropped 5 bases and J dropped 2 bases, with 18 bases sitting between them. The CDR3 DNA follows: TGTGCCAGCAGTCTAGAGGACCTGCGAGGGCAAGAGACCCAGTACTTC. Translation gives CASSLEDLRGQETQYF.

This chain connects TRBV19 to TRBJ1-2, with 7 nucleotides matching TRBD1. Germline trimming cut 5 bases from V and 0 bases from J; bases unmatched to any gene: 6. The CDR3 contains 15 residues. Germline lookup yields CDR1 LNHDA and CDR2 SQIVND (reference sequence). The CDR3 loop reads CASSSGQATNYGYTF. The CDR3 DNA sequence: TGTGCCAGTAGTTCAGGACAGGCGACTAACTATGGCTACACCTTC.

The V and J genes are TRBV9 and TRBJ2-1, with TRBD2 matching over 11 bases. This CDR3 spans 14 amino acids. The V gene end was trimmed by 3 bases and the J gene end by 9 bases; junction bases not matched to a gene: 5. Germline V CDR1 and CDR2: SGDLS, YYNGEE. The CDR3 nucleotides read TGTGCCAGCAGCGCTACTAGCGGGAGTGTTGAGCAGTTCTTC. As protein: CASSATSGSVEQFF.

The rearrangement uses TRBV30 and TRBJ2-4; no clear D. CDR1 GTSNPN and CDR2 SVGIG come from the germline V gene (reference sequence). CDR3 size: 12 residues. V was clipped by 4 bases and J by 0 bases, with 4 bases between them. For the CDR3, the DNA is TGTGCCTGGACTTTAGCCAAAAACATTCAGTACTTC. Its translation is CAWTLAKNIQYF.

This rearrangement joins TRBV19 to TRBJ1-1; 9 bases are a match to TRBD1. V trimming: 7 bases; J trimming: 2 bases; junction bases outside the gene matches: 8. Germline lookup yields CDR1 LNHDA and CDR2 SQIVND (reference sequence). This CDR3 is built from 15 residues. The chain's CDR3 is CASTLSTGGNTEAFF. The CDR3 DNA follows: TGTGCCAGTACCCTGTCGACAGGGGGTAACACTGAAGCTTTCTTT.

This rearrangement joins TRBV28 to TRBJ2-7; 10 bases line up with TRBD1. Trimming cost V 5 bases and J 5 bases; bases outside gene matches: 6. Germline V lookup: CDR1 MDHEN, CDR2 SYDVKM. The CDR3 has 14 residues. CDR3 sequence: CASSTRQGADEQYF. Here the CDR3 DNA reads TGTGCCAGCAGTACCCGACAGGGGGCCGACGAGCAGTACTTC.

This clone was observed a handful of times. The chain has TRBV7-9 and TRBJ2-3; 9 bases agree with TRBD2. The trim removed 4 bases at V and 1 base at J, leaving 6 bases unmatched. Germline V gene data show CDR1 as SEHNR and CDR2 as FQNEAQ (reference sequence). There are 16 residues in the CDR3. DNA for the CDR3: TGTGCCAGCAGCTCCCCAGCGGGAGGTGGCACAGATACGCAGTATTTT. Amino acid sequence: CASSSPAGGGTDTQYF.

For this clone: This specimen includes other DNA sequences encoding the same CDR3. The rearrangement links TRBV5-6 to TRBJ1-2; 10 bases map to TRBD1. The CDR3 spans 14 residues. V dropped 4 bases and J dropped 8; count of bases not matched to a gene: 8. Germline CDR1 SGHDT, CDR2 YYEEEE. The CDR3 sequence is CASSPGQGYRGYTF. The DNA of the CDR3 is TGTGCCAGCAGCCCGGGACAGGGGTACCGCGGCTACACCTTC.

As for this clone: Sequence at one end of the junction differs from germline and may be a read error. The J gene is TRBJ2-7, the V gene TRBV7-9; 7 bases are a match to TRBD1. Germline CDR1 is SEHNR and CDR2 is FQNEAQ (reference sequence). CDR3 length: 15 residues. CDR3 loop: CSSSSRQGYLGEQYF. The CDR3 DNA follows: TGTTCCAGCAGCTCCCGACAGGGTTATTTGGGGGAGCAGTACTTC.

The CDR3 sequence: CAGRGETDTQYF. The CDR3 coding sequence is TGTGCCGGCCGGGGGGAGACAGATACGCAGTATTTT. The chain recombines TRBV2 with TRBJ2-3; 7 bases fit TRBD2. V shed 11 bases and J 3 bases; nucleotides not matched to a gene: 5. The CDR3 spans 12 residues. Looked up from germline, CDR1 is SNHLY and CDR2 is FYNNEI.

This chain links TRBV30 with TRBJ2-5, with a weak D call TRBD1 (5 bases). There are 14 residues in the CDR3. Germline V gene data show CDR1 as GTSNPN and CDR2 as SVGIG (reference sequence). V was pared by 0 bases and J by 5 bases, with 13 bases between. The CDR3 here is CAWSVPPGWETQYF. The CDR3 coding sequence is TGTGCCTGGAGTGTACCCCCAGGGTGGGAGACCCAGTACTTC. The whole variable domain, remainder taken from reference TRBV30 and TRBJ2-5, is SQTIHQWPATLVQPVGSPLSLECTVEGTSNPNLYWYRQAAGRGLQLLFYSVGIGQISSEVPQNLSASRPQDRQFILSSKKLLLSDSGFYLCAWSVPPGWETQYFGPGTRLLVL.

This sequence joins TRBV4-2 and TRBJ2-1; 7 nucleotides line up with TRBD1. CDR3 size: 15 residues. The V and J ends lost 0 bases and 6 bases, in that order; junction bases with no gene match: 5. Germline CDR1 reads LGHNA; CDR2 reads YNFKEQ. CDR3 residues: CASSQDNRGLNEQFF. The DNA for the CDR3 is TGTGCCAGCAGCCAAGATAACAGGGGCCTCAATGAGCAGTTCTTC.